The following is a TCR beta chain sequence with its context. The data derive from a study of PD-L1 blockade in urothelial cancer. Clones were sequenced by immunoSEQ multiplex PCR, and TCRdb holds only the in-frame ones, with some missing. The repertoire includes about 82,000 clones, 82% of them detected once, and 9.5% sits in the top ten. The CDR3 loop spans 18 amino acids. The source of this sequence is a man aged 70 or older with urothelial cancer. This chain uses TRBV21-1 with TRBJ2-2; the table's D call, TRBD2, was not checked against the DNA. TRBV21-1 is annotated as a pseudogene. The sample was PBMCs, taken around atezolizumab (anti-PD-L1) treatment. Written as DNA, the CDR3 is TGTGCCAGCAGCAAAGGGAATAGCGGGGGGGCCGAGGCCGGGGAGCTGTTTTTT. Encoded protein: CASSKGNSGGAEAGELFF.